This passage covers 15 T cell receptor beta chains from one sample sequenced in a study of T cell responses to AZD1222 COVID-19 vaccine. TCRdb keeps only in-frame clones here, not all; method: immunoSEQ multiplex PCR. The sample has 150,000 to 200,000 clones; approximately 90% are singletons. The sequences come from peripheral blood, collected 28 days after the second dose of the MenACWY control vaccine. The receptors here all came from an adult who received the MenACWY meningococcal vaccine as a control.

In DNA, the CDR3 is TGTGCCACTGGACAGGGCTCTGGGGCCAACGTCCTGACTTTC. This translates into CATGQGSGANVLTF. The chain has TRBV24-1 and TRBJ2-6; 8 bases fit TRBD1. The V gene end was trimmed by 10 bases and the J gene end by 0 bases; junction bases not matched to a gene: 1. Germline V gives CDR1 KGHDR, CDR2 SFDVKD. This CDR3 comprises 14 residues.

CDR3 in amino acids: CATSRVGTGYYEQYF. CDR3 DNA sequence: TGTGCCACCAGCAGAGTAGGGACAGGGTACTACGAGCAGTACTTC. The chain has TRBV15 and TRBJ2-7, with 9 positions matching TRBD1. CDR3 length: 15 residues. V dropped 1 base and J dropped 3; count of bases not matched to a gene: 4. Germline V lookup: CDR1 LNHNV, CDR2 YYDKDF (reference sequence). The whole variable domain, filled in from reference TRBV15 and TRBJ2-7, reads DAMVIQNPRYQVTQFGKPVTLSCSQTLNHNVMYWYQQKSSQAPKLLFHYYDKDFNNEADTPDNFQSRRPNTSFCFLDIRSPGLGDTAMYLCATSRVGTGYYEQYFGPGTRLTVT.

The chain uses TRBV5-4 and TRBJ1-1; a weak D match, TRBD1 (5 bases). V gave up 1 base and J gave up 3 bases, with 13 bases separating them. Germline V gene lookup returns CDR1 SGHNT and CDR2 YYREEE (reference sequence). This CDR3 spans 15 amino acids. CDR3: CASSLRSEGDTEAFF. CDR3 in DNA: TGTGCCAGCAGCTTGAGGAGCGAAGGGGACACTGAAGCTTTCTTT.

The gene calls are TRBV9 and TRBJ2-1; possibly TRBD1 for D (6 bases). V lost 2 bases to trimming and J lost 7 bases, with 16 bases between them. Germline-derived CDR1 and CDR2 are SGDLS and YYNGEE. This CDR3 spans 15 amino acids. The CDR3 here is CASSVSRNRENEQFF. The CDR3, as DNA: TGTGCCAGCAGCGTTTCCCGAAACAGGGAGAATGAGCAGTTCTTC.

This clone was detected only once. The V and J genes are TRBV4-1 and TRBJ2-1; D is undetermined. Germline V gene data show CDR1 as MGHRA and CDR2 as YSYEKL. The V and J ends lost 1 base and 0 bases respectively, with 13 bases between them. CDR3 length: 17 residues. The CDR3 nucleotides read TGCGCCAGCAGCCAAGTGTTTCCCAGTAGCTCCTACAATGAGCAGTTCTTC. Residues: CASSQVFPSSSYNEQFF.

The V gene is TRBV29-1, the J gene TRBJ2-1; D remains unclear. The CDR3 covers 11 residues. V shed 5 bases and J shed 8 bases, with 10 bases lying between them. The germline V gene has CDR1 SQVTM and CDR2 ANQGSEA. The CDR3 sequence: CSVIYGYEQFF. CDR3 coding DNA: TGCAGCGTTATTTATGGCTATGAGCAGTTCTTC.

The V and J genes are TRBV5-6 and TRBJ1-4; TRBD1 aligns across 7 bases. Per germline, CDR1 SGHDT and CDR2 YYEEEE. This CDR3 has 16 amino acids. With 0 bases clipped from V and 5 bases from J, the junction kept 7 bases outside the gene matches. CDR3 coding DNA: TGTGCCAGCAGCTTGGGAGTCTCAGGGGGGAATGAAAAACTGTTTTTT. This codes for CASSLGVSGGNEKLFF.

This clone is a singleton in its sample. The chain joins TRBV10-3 to TRBJ1-2; D gene uncertain. V lost 2 bases, J lost 6 bases, and 7 bases lay in between. Germline loops: CDR1 ENHRY, CDR2 SYGVKD. CDR3 length equals 12 residues. The CDR3 DNA is TGTGCCATCAGTGAGGAGCTGGATGGCTACACCTTC. It specifies CAISEELDGYTF.

The chain uses TRBV27 and TRBJ2-7; TRBD1 agrees at 9 bases. From germline, CDR1 is MNHEY and CDR2 SMNVEV (reference sequence). This CDR3 is 15 amino acids long. V shed 6 bases and J 5 bases; nucleotides not matched to a gene: 11. CDR3 region: CASRNRGQGFDEQYF. DNA for the CDR3: TGTGCCAGCAGGAACCGCGGACAGGGGTTTGACGAGCAGTACTTC.

This chain joins TRBV11-1 and TRBJ1-1; D is unclear. Germline CDR1 is SGHAT and CDR2 is FQDESV (reference sequence). Trimming pared 6 bases from V and 5 bases from J, leaving 7 bases between. The CDR3 spans 11 residues. Here the CDR3 reads CASRGGTEAFF. The DNA for the CDR3 is TGTGCCAGCAGGGGTGGAACTGAAGCTTTCTTT.

The chain joins TRBV10-3 to TRBJ2-1; D is ambiguous. The CDR3 length is 14 residues. Trimming took 5 bases from V and 10 from J, leaving 18 bases between them. Germline assignment: CDR1 ENHRY and CDR2 SYGVKD. CDR3 residues: CAISQPLDIGEQFF. DNA for the CDR3: TGTGCCATCAGTCAACCCTTGGATATAGGGGAGCAGTTCTTC.

The CDR3 DNA is TGTGCCAGCAGCCAAGATCGGGGGGGAGGTGGAAACACCATATATTTT. The encoded protein is CASSQDRGGGGNTIYF. This chain connects TRBV4-2 to TRBJ1-3; D is perhaps TRBD1 (5 bases). V was clipped by 0 bases and J by 3 bases, with 12 bases between them. Germline values: CDR1 LGHNA, CDR2 YNFKEQ. The CDR3 runs to 16 residues.

The J gene is TRBJ2-7, the V gene TRBV3-1 (or the pseudogene TRBV3-2); the D gene could be TRBD1 or TRBD2 (5 bases each). This CDR3 has 13 residues. Between the trimmed V and J ends, which lost 3 bases and 4 bases, there was a span of 10 bases. Germline assignment: CDR1 LGHDT and CDR2 YNNKEL (reference sequence). The DNA of the CDR3 is TGTGCCAGCAGCCAGGGACGGAGTTACGAGCAGTACTTC. Translation: CASSQGRSYEQYF.

The chain couples TRBV7-2 to TRBJ2-1; TRBD2 matches 9 bases. There are 16 residues in the CDR3. The germline gives CDR1 SGHTA, CDR2 FQGNSA. The junction had 7 bases not matched to a gene; V was cut back by 6 bases and J by 1 base. CDR3 nucleotide sequence: TGTGCCAGCAGGAGGACTAGCGTTTCATCCTACAATGAGCAGTTCTTC. Its protein product is CASRRTSVSSYNEQFF.

V usage is TRBV25-1 and J usage is TRBJ2-7; 9 bases agree with TRBD1. V trimming: 2 bases; J trimming: 5 bases; junction bases outside the gene matches: 16. The germline CDR1 and CDR2 sequences are MGHDK and SYGVNS. The CDR3 sequence is 18 residues long. The CDR3, as DNA: TGTGCCAGCAGTGAAACGGACTCTTGGGACAGGGAACGGAACGAGCAGTACTTC. It is translated as CASSETDSWDRERNEQYF.